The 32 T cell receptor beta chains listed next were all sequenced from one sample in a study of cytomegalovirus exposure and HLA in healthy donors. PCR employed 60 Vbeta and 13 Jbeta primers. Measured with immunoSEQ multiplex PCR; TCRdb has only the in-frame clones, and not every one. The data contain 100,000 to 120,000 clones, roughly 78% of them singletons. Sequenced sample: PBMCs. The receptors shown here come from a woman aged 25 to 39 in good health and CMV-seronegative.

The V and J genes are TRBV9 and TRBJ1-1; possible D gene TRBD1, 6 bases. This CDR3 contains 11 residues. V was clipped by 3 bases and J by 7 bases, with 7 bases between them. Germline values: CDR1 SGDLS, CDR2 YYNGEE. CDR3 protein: CASSEGVEAFF. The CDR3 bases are TGTGCCAGCAGCGAGGGGGTTGAAGCTTTCTTT. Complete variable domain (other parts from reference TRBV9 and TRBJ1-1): DSGVTQTPKHLITATGQRVTLRCSPRSGDLSVYWYQQSLDQGLQFLIQYYNGEERAKGNILERFSAQQFPDLHSELNLSSLELGDSALYFCASSEGVEAFFGQGTRLTVV.

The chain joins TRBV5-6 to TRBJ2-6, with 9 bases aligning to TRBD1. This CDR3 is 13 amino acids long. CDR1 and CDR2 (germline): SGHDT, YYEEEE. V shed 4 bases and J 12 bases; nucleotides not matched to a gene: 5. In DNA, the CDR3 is TGTGCCAGCAGCGGTGGACAGGGGTTCGTCCTGACTTTC. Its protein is CASSGGQGFVLTF.

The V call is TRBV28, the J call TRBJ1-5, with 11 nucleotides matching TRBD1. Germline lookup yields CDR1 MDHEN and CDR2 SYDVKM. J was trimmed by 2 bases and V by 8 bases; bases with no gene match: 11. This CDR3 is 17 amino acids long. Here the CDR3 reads CASGSRDRGEGNQPQHF. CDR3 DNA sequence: TGTGCCAGCGGATCCCGGGACAGGGGGGAGGGCAATCAGCCCCAGCATTTT.

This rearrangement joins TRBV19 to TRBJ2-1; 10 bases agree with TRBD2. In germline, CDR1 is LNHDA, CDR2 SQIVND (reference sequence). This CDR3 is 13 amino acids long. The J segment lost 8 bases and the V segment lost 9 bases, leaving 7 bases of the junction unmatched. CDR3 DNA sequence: TGTGCCAGAAAGGGACTAGCGTGCGATGAGCAGTTCTTC. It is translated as CARKGLACDEQFF.

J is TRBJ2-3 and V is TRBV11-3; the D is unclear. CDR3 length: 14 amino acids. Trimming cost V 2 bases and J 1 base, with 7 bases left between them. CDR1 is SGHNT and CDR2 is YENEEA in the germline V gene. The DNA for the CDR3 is TGTGCCAGCAGCTTATTGTCAGGCACAGATACGCAGTATTTT. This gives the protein CASSLLSGTDTQYF.

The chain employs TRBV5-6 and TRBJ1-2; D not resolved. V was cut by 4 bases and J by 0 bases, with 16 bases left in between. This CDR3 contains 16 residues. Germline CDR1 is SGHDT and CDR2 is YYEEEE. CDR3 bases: TGTGCCAGCAGCGGCCGAGGCCGCCGAGCTAACTATGGCTACACCTTC. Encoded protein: CASSGRGRRANYGYTF.

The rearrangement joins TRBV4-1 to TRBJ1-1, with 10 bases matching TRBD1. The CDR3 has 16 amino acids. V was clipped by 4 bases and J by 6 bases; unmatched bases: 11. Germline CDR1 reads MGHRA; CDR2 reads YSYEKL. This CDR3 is CASSLLGQGTASEAFF. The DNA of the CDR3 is TGCGCCAGCAGCCTCCTGGGACAGGGGACGGCATCTGAAGCTTTCTTT.

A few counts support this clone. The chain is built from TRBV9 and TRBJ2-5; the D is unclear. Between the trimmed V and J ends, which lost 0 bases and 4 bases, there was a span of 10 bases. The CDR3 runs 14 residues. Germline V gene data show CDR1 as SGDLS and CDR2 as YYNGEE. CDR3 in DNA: TGTGCCAGCAGCGTAGGGCCTAGTCGAGAGACCCAGTACTTC. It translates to CASSVGPSRETQYF.

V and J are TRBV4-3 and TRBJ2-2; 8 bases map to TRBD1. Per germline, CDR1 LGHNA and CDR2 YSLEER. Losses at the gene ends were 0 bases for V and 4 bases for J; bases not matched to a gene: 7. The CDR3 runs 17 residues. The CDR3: CASSQDRRGLTTGELFF. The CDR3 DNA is TGCGCCAGCAGCCAAGATCGCAGGGGGCTGACCACCGGGGAGCTGTTTTTT.

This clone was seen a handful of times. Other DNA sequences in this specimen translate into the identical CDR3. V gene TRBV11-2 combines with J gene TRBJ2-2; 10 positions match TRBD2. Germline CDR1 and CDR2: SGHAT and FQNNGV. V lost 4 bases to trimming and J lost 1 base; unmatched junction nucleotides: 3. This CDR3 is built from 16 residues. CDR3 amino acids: CASSSRTSGNTGELFF. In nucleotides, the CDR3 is TGTGCCAGCAGCTCGAGGACTAGCGGGAACACCGGGGAGCTGTTTTTT.

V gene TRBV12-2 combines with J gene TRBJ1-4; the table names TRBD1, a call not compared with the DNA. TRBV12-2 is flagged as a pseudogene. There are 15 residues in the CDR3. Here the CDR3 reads CASRFRPRHGEKLFF. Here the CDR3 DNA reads TGTGCAAGTCGCTTCAGACCGCGACATGGGGAAAAACTGTTTTTT.

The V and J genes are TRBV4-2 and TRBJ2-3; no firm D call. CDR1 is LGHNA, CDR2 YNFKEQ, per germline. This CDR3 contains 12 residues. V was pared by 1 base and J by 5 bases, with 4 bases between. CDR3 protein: CASSQGEDTQYF. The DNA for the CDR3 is TGTGCCAGCAGCCAAGGCGAAGATACGCAGTATTTT.

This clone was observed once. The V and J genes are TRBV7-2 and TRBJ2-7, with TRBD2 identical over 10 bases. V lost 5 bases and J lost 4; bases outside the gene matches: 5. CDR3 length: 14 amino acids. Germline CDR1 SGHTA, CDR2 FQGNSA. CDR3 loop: CASSRSGGVYEQYF. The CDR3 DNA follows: TGTGCCAGCAGCCGAAGCGGGGGGGTGTACGAGCAGTACTTC.

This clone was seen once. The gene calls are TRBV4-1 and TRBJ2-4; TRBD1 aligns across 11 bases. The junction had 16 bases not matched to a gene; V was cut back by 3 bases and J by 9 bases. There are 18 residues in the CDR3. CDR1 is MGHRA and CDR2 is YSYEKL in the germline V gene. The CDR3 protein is CASSHLPGQGGPSSIQYF. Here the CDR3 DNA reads TGCGCCAGCAGCCACCTACCGGGACAGGGGGGTCCTAGCTCCATTCAGTACTTC.

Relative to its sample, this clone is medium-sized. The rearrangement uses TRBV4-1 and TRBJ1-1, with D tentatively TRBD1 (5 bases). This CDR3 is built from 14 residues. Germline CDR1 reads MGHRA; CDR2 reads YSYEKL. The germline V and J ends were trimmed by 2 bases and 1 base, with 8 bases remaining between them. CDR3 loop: CASSQPDRNTEAFF. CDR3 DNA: TGCGCCAGCAGCCAACCTGACAGGAACACTGAAGCTTTCTTT.

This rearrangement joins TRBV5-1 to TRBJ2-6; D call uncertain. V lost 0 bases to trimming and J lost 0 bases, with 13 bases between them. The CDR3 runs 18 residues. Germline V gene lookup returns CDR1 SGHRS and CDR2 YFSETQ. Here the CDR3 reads CASSLVRLAYSGANVLTF. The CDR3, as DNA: TGCGCCAGCAGCTTGGTGCGGCTCGCCTACTCTGGGGCCAACGTCCTGACTTTC. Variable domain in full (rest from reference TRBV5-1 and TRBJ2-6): KAGVTQTPRYLIKTRGQQVTLSCSPISGHRSVSWYQQTPGQGLQFLFEYFSETQRNKGNFPGRFSGRQFSNSRSEMNVSTLELGDSALYLCASSLVRLAYSGANVLTFGAGSRLTVL.

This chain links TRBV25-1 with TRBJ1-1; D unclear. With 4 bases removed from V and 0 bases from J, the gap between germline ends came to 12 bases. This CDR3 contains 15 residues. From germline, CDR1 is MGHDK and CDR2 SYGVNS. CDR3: CASSGLGDLNTEAFF. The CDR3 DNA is TGTGCCAGCAGTGGGCTGGGTGACTTGAACACTGAAGCTTTCTTT.

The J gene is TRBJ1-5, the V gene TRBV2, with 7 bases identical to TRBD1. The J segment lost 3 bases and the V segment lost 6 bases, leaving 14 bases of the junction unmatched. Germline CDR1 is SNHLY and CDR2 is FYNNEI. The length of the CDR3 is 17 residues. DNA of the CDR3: TGTGCCAGCAGCCCCCTGGGACAGTGGTTCGCCAATCAGCCCCAGCATTTT. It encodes CASSPLGQWFANQPQHF.

The CDR3 loop reads CASSYSSMVTRETQYF. The CDR3 DNA is TGTGCCAGCAGTTACTCGTCCATGGTGACAAGGGAGACCCAGTACTTC. This chain connects TRBV6-5 to TRBJ2-5; D unclear. In germline, CDR1 is MNHEY, CDR2 SVGAGI. The length of the CDR3 is 16 residues. Between the trimmed V and J ends, which lost 0 bases and 5 bases, there was a span of 16 bases.

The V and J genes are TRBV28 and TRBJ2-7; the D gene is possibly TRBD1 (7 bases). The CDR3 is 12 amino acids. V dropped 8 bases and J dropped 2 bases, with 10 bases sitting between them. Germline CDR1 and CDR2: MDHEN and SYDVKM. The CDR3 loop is CASAGGTYEQYF. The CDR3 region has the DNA TGTGCCAGCGCAGGGGGGACCTACGAGCAGTACTTC.

CDR3 amino acids: CAWSSRGNQPQHF. CDR3 nucleotides: TGTGCCTGGAGTTCCAGGGGCAATCAGCCCCAGCATTTT. V is TRBV30 and J is TRBJ1-5, with D possibly TRBD1 on 5 matching bases. Germline V gives CDR1 GTSNPN, CDR2 SVGIG (reference sequence). This CDR3 comprises 13 residues. Trimming took 2 bases from V and 2 from J, leaving 7 bases between them.

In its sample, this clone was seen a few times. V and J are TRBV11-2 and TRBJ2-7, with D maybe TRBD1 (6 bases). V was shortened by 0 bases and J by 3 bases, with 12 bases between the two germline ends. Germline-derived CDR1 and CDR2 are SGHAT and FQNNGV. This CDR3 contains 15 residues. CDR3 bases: TGTGCCAGCAGCTTAGAAGCAGGGGTAATCTACGAGCAGTACTTC. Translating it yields CASSLEAGVIYEQYF.

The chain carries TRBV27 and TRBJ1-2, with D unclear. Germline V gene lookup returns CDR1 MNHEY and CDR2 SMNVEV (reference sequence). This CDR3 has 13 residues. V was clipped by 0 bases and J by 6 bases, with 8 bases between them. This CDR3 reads CASSLSVLDGYTF. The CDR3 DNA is TGTGCCAGCAGTTTATCGGTATTAGATGGCTACACCTTC.

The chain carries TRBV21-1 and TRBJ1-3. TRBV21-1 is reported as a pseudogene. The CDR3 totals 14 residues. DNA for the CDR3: TGTGCCAGCAGCAATCGGGGCTCTGGAAACACCATATATTTT. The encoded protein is CASSNRGSGNTIYF.

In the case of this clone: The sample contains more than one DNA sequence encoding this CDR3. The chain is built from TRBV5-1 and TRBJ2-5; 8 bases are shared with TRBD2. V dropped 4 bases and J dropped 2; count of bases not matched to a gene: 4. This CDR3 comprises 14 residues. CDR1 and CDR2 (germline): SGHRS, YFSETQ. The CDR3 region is CASSLGGGQETQYF. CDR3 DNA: TGCGCCAGCAGCCTCGGGGGGGGTCAAGAGACCCAGTACTTC.

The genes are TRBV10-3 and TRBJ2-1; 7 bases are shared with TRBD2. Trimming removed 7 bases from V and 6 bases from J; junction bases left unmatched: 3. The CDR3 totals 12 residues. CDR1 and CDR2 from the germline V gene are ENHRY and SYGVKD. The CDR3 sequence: CAITASGNEQFF. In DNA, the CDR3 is TGTGCCATCACTGCTAGCGGCAATGAGCAGTTCTTC.

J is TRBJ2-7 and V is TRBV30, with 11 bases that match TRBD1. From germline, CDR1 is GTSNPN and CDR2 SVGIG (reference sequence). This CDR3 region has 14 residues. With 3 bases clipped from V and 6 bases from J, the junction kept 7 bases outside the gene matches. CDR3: CAWSEGQGGSEQYF. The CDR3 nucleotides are TGTGCCTGGAGCGAGGGACAGGGGGGATCCGAGCAGTACTTC.

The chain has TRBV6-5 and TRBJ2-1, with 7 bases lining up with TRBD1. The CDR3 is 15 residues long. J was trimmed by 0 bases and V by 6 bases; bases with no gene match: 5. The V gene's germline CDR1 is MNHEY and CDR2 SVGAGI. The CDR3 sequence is CASRTTGSSYNEQFF. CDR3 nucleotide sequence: TGTGCCAGCAGAACGACAGGGAGCTCCTACAATGAGCAGTTCTTC.

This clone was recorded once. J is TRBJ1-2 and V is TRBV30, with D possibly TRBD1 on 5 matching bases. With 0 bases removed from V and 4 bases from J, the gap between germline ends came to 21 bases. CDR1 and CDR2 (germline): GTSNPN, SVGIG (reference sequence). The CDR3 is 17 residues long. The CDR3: CAWSVLVFGGLSYGYTF. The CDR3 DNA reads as TGTGCCTGGAGTGTATTAGTCTTCGGGGGATTGAGCTATGGCTACACCTTC.

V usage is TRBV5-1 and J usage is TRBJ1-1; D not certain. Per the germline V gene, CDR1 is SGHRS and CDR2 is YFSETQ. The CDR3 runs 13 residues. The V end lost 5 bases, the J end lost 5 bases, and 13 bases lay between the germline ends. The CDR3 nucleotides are TGCGCCAGCAGATTCGGGGAATTGACTGAAGCTTTCTTT. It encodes CASRFGELTEAFF.

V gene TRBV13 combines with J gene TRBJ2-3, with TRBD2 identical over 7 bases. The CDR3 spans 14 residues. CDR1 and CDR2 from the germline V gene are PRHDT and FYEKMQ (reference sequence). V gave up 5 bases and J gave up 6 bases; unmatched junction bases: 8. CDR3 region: CASSPPSGDDTQYF. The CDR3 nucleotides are TGTGCCAGCAGCCCCCCAAGCGGGGATGATACGCAGTATTTT.

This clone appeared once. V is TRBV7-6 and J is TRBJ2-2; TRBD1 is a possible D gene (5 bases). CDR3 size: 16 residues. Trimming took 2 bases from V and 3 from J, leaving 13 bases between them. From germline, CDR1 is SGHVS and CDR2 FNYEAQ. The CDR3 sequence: CASSLQLWGDTGELFF. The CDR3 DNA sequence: TGTGCCAGCAGCTTACAGTTATGGGGCGACACCGGGGAGCTGTTTTTT.